The T cell receptor (beta chain) described here comes from a study of monozygotic twins with inflammatory bowel disease. Whole-study findings and limits: Differing immunosuppressive treatments may have added variability to patient repertoires.

Details on this clonotype: Its specificity is not known.

The CDR3 is 13 residues long. TCR libraries each used about 4,000 ng of total RNA. TCRdb reprocessed the 5' RACE reads; each CDR3 protein has one entry and no DNA is given. Its listing shows approximately 420,000 distinct CDR3 sequences. The chain has TRBV12-3 or TRBV12-4 and TRBJ2-3; the TCRdb call, TRBD1, lacks DNA for checking. Source material: blood. The TCR originated in a human donor with ulcerative colitis or Crohn's disease, or a healthy co-twin of an affected twin (not recorded which). CDR3 sequence reads: CASRPGVTDTQYF.